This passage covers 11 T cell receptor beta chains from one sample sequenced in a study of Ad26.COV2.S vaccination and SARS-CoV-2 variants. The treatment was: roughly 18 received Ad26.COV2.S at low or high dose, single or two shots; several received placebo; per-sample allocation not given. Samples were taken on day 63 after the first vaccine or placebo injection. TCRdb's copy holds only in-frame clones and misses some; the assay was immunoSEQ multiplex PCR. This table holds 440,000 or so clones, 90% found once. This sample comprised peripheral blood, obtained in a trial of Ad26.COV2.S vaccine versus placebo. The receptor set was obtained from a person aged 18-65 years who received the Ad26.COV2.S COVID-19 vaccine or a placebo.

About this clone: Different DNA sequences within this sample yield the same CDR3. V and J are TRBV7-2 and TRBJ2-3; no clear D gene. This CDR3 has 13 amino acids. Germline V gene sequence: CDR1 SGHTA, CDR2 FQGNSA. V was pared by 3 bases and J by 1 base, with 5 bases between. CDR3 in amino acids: CASSLGGTDTQYF. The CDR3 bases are TGTGCCAGCAGCTTGGGTGGCACAGATACGCAGTATTTT.

DNA for the CDR3: TGTGCCAGCCAGGGCATGGGCAGCGGATCCTACGAGCAGTACTTC. Translated: CASQGMGSGSYEQYF. The rearrangement links TRBV2 to TRBJ2-7; D is perhaps TRBD1 or TRBD2 (5 bases each). The CDR3 contains 15 residues. Germline V CDR1 and CDR2: SNHLY, FYNNEI. Trimming cost V 8 bases and J 1 base, with 18 bases left between them. Full variable domain (missing parts from reference TRBV2 and TRBJ2-7): EPEVTQTPSHQVTQMGQEVILRCVPISNHLYFYWYRQILGQKVEFLVSFYNNEISEKSEIFDDQFSVERPDGSNFTLKIRSTKLEDSAMYFCASQGMGSGSYEQYFGPGTRLTVT.

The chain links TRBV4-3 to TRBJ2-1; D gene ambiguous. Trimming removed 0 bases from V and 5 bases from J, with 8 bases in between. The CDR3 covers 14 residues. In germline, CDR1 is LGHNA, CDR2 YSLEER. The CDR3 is CASSQEGWDNEQFF. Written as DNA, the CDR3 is TGCGCCAGCAGCCAAGAAGGGTGGGACAATGAGCAGTTCTTC.

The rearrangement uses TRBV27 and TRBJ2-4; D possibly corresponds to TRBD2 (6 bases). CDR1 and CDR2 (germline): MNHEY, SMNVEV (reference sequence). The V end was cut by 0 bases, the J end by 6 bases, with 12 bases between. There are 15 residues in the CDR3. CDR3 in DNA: TGTGCCAGCAGTTTATCGTTGGGGGGACTAAACATTCAGTACTTC. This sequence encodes CASSLSLGGLNIQYF.

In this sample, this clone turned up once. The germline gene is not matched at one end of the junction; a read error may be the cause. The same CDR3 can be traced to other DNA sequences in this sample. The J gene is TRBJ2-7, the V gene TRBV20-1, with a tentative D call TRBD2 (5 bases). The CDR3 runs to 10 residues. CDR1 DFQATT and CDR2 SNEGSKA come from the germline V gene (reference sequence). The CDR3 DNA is TGTAGTGCTAGAGGAGGAGCCCAGTACTTC. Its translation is CSARGGAQYF.

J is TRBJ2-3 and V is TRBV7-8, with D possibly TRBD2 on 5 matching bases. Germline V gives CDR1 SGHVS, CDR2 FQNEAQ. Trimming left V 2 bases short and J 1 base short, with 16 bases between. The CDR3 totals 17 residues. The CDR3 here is CASSLTGKITGTDTQYF. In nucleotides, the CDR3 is TGTGCCAGCAGCTTAACCGGGAAGATAACAGGCACAGATACGCAGTATTTT.

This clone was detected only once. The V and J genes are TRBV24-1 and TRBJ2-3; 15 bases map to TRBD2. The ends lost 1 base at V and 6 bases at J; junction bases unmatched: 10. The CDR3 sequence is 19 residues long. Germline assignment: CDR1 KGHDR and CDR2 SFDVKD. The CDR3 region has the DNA TGTGCCACCAGTGATTTACCACCCGGACTAGCGGGAGGGGCTGATACGCAGTATTTT. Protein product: CATSDLPPGLAGGADTQYF.

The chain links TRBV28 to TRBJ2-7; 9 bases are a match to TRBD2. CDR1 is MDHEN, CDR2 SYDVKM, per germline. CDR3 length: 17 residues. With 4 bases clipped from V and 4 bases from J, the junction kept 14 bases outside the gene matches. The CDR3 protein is CASSYRGLAGRQYEQYF. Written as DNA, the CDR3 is TGTGCCAGCAGTTACCGGGGGCTAGCGGGAAGACAATACGAGCAGTACTTC.

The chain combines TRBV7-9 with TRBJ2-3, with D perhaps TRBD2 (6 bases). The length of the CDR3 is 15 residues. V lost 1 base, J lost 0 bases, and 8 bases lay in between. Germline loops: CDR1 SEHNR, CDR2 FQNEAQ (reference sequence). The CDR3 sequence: CASSLGRGSTDTQYF. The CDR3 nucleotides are TGTGCCAGCAGCTTAGGGAGGGGCAGCACAGATACGCAGTATTTT.

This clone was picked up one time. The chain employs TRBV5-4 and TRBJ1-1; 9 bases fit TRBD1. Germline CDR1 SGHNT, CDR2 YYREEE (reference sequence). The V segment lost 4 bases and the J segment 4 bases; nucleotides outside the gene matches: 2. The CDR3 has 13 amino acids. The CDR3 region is CASSRTGVTEAFF. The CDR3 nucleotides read TGTGCCAGCAGCAGGACAGGGGTCACTGAAGCTTTCTTT.

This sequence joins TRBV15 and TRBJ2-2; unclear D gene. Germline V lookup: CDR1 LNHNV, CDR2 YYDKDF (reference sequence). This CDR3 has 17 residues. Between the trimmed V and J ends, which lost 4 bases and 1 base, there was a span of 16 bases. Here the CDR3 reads CATSTEAKLGNTGELFF. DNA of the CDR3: TGTGCCACCAGCACAGAGGCGAAGCTGGGGAACACCGGGGAGCTGTTTTTT.